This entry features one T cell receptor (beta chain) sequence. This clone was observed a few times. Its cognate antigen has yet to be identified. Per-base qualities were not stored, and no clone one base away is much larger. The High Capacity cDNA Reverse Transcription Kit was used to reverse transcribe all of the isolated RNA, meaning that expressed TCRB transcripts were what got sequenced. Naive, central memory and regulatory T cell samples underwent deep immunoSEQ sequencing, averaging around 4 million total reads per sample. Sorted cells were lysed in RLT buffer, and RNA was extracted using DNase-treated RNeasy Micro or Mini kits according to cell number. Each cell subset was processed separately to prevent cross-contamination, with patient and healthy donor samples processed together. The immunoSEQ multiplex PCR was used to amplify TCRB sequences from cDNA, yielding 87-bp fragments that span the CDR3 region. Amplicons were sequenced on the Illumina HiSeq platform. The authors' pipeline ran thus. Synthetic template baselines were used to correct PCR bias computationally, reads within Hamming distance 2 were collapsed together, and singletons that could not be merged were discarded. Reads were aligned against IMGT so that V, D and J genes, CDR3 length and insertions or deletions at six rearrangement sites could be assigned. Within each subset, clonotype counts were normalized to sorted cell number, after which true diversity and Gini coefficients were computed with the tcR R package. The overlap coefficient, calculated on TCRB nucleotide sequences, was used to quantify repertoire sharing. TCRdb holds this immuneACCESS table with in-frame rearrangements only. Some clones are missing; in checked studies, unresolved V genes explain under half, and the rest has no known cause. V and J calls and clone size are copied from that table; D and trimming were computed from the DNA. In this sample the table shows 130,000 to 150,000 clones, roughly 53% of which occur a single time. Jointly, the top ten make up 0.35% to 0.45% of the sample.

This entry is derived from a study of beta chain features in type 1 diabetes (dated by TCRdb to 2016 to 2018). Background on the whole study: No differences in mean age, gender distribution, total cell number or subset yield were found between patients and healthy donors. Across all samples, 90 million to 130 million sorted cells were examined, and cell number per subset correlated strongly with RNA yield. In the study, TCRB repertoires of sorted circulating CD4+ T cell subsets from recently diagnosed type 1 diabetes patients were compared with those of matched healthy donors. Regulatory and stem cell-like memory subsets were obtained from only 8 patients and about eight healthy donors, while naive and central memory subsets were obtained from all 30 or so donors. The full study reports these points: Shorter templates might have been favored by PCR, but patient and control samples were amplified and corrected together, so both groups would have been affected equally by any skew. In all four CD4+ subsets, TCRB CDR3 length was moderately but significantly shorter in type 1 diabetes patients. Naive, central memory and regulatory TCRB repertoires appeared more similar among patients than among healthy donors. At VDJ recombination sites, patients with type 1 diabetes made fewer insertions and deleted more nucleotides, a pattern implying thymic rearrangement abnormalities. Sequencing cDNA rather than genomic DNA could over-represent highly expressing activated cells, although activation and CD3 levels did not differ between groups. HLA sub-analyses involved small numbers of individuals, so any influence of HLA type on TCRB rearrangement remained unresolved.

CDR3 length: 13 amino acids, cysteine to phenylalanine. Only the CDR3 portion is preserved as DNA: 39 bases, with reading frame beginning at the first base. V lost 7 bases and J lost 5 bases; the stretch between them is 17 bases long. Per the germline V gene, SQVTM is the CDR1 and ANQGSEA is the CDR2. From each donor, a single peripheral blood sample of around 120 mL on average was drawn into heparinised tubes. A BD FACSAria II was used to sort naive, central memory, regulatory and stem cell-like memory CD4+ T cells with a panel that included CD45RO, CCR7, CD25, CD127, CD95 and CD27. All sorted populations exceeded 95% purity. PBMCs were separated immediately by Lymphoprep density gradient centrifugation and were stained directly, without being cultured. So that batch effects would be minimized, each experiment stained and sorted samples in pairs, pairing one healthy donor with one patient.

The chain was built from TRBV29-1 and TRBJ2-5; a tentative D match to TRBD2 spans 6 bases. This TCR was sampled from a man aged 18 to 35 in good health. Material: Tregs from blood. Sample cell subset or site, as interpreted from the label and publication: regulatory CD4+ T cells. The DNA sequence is TGCAGCGCGGTGGGGGGATTCGGGGAGACCCAGTACTTC. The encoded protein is CSAVGGFGETQYF.